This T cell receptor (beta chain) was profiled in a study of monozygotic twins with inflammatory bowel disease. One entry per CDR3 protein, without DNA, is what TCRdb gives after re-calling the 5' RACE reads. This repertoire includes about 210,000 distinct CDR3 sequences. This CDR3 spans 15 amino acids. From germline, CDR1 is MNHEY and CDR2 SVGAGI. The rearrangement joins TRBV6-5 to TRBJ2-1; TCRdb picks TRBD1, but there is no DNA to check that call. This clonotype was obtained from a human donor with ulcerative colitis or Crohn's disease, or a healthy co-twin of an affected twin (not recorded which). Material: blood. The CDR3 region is CASSYSGQGKNEQFF.